The entry that follows covers one T cell receptor (beta chain) sequence. The sample is drawn from a study of blood T cell repertoires in COVID-19. CDR1 is LNHDA, CDR2 SQIVND, per germline (reference sequence). The V gene lost 3 bases and the J gene lost 0 bases, with 11 bases spanning the gap. The length of the CDR3 is 15 residues. Here immunoSEQ multiplex PCR was the method, and the copy in TCRdb shows in-frame clones only, minus some. Of roughly 120,000 clones listed, roughly 70% are singletons. Sequencing was done on a sample of peripheral blood. The chain links TRBV19 to TRBJ1-2, with a tentative D call TRBD1 (5 bases). The sequence was obtained from a human donor with acute or convalescent COVID-19. The donor label of this sample is uncertain. CDR3 in amino acids: CASSISGGANYGYTF. In DNA, the CDR3 is TGTGCCAGTAGTATCTCGGGGGGAGCTAACTATGGCTACACCTTC.